Listed below are T cell receptor beta chains from one sample, sequenced in a study of blood T cell repertoires in COVID-19. Here immunoSEQ multiplex PCR was the method, and the copy in TCRdb shows in-frame clones only, minus some. This table holds under 200,000 clones, around 80% found once. The sequenced sample was peripheral blood. The receptors come from a young man with active or convalescent COVID-19. The CDR3 runs from the conserved cysteine through the conserved F or W. Fields, in order: D gene, J gene, clone size, V gene, CDR3 length, CDR3 DNA, CDR3 protein. The D gene is left open where the match is weak. Where a row states a size, it is once, few, many or the class of an expanded clone; other rows omit it.

>.|TRBJ1-1|.|TRBV28|13
TGTGCCAGCAGTTTAACCGACGGGACTGAAGCTTTCTTT
CASSLTDGTEAFF
>TRBD1|TRBJ2-1|few|TRBV27|16
TGTGCCAGCAGGAGGACAGGGGCCGAATCCTACAATGAGCAGTTCTTC
CASRRTGAESYNEQFF
>.|TRBJ2-7|.|TRBV18|13
TGTGCCAGCTCACCGACTCCGGCCTACGAGCAGTACTTC
CASSPTPAYEQYF
>TRBD1|TRBJ1-2|.|TRBV10-2|15
TGCGCCAGCACCTGGACAGGGGAGTATAACTATGGCTACACCTTC
CASTWTGEYNYGYTF
>TRBD1|TRBJ2-3|.|TRBV15|15
TGTGCCACCAGCGTACGACAGGGACCGACAGATACGCAGTATTTT
CATSVRQGPTDTQYF
>TRBD1|TRBJ2-5|.|TRBV19|17
TGTGCCAGTAGTTCCAGTGCGGGACAGGGGGGTCGAGAGACCCAGTACTTC
CASSSSAGQGGRETQYF
>TRBD1|TRBJ2-3|.|TRBV15|17
TGTGCCACCAGCAGCGAAATTAACAGGGGGCGCGAGGATACGCAGTATTTT
CATSSEINRGREDTQYF
>TRBD2|TRBJ2-5|.|TRBV2|15
TGTGCCGCCCACGGGACTAGCGGGGGCCAAGAGACCCAGTACTTC
CAAHGTSGGQETQYF
>.|TRBJ2-7|few|TRBV7-2|15
TGTGCCAGCAGCCAAGCTGGTTCCACCTCCTACGAGCAGTACTTC
CASSQAGSTSYEQYF
>.|TRBJ2-5|.|TRBV6-6|18
TGTGCCAGCAGTCCGGGGTTTACAGGGCAGCGTCGTGTAGAGACCCAGTACTTC
CASSPGFTGQRRVETQYF
>.|TRBJ1-4|.|TRBV9|16
TGTGCCAGCAGCCAAGGGGATTCTGCAACTAATGAAAAACTGTTTTTT
CASSQGDSATNEKLFF
>TRBD1|TRBJ1-6|.|TRBV4-2|18
TGTGCCAGCAGCCTCCTAGCGAACAGACAGGGTTTAAACTCACCCCTCCACTTT
CASSLLANRQGLNSPLHF
>.|TRBJ2-7|.|TRBV5-6|13
TGTGCCAGCAGCTTGGCCGGACTCTACGAGCAGTACTTC
CASSLAGLYEQYF
>.|TRBJ1-1|.|TRBV15|13
TGTGCCACCAGCAGACGGGGGAACACTGAAGCTTTCTTT
CATSRRGNTEAFF
>.|TRBJ2-7|once|TRBV7-8|14
TGTGCCAGCAGCCGCCTGGCGGAAACCAGTGAGCAGTACTTC
CASSRLAETSEQYF
>TRBD1|TRBJ2-5|.|TRBV18|14
TGTGCCAGCTCACCCGGACAGGGAATAGAGACCCAGTACTTC
CASSPGQGIETQYF
>.|TRBJ2-5|.|TRBV5-5|15
TGTGCCAGCAGCTTGGACGGGTCAAGACAAGAGACCCAGTACTTC
CASSLDGSRQETQYF
>.|TRBJ2-5|.|TRBV7-9|16
TGTGCCAGCAGCTCGCTGACCTGGGGGCCGAGTAAGACCCAGTACTTC
CASSSLTWGPSKTQYF
>.|TRBJ2-1|.|TRBV7-9|14
TGTGCCAGCAGCTTACTCTCCTATAGCGAGGAGCAGTTCTTC
CASSLLSYSEEQFF
>TRBD2|TRBJ2-7|few|TRBV2|15
TGTGCCAGCAGTCTCTTGACTAGCGGCTCCGGATACCAGTACTTC
CASSLLTSGSGYQYF
>TRBD2|TRBJ2-1|.|TRBV12-5|17
TGTGCTAGTGGTTTCCTGGGACTAGCGGGAGACGGTTATGAGCAGTTCTTC
CASGFLGLAGDGYEQFF
>TRBD1|TRBJ2-2|.|TRBV14|18
TGTGCCAGCAGACCCAGCATCGGGACAGGGGGCAGTACCGGGGAGCTGTTTTTT
CASRPSIGTGGSTGELFF
>TRBD1|TRBJ1-3|many|TRBV30|15
TGTGCCTGGGGCCGGGACAGGGGCTCTGGAAACACCATATATTTT
CAWGRDRGSGNTIYF
>.|TRBJ1-1|.|TRBV11-3|13
TGTGCCAGCAGCTCGACACCTGGGACTGAAGCTTTCTTT
CASSSTPGTEAFF
>.|TRBJ2-6|.|TRBV3-1/TRBV3-2|15
TGTGCCAGCAGCATACAGGGATCTGGGGCCAACGTCCTGACTTTC
CASSIQGSGANVLTF
>.|TRBJ1-2|.|TRBV29-1|13
TGCAGCGTCGACGTCCTGACAGATAATGGCTACACCTTC
CSVDVLTDNGYTF
>TRBD1|TRBJ2-1|.|TRBV29-1|12
TGCAGCGTCGTGGACAGGGCCAATGAGCAGTTCTTC
CSVVDRANEQFF
>.|TRBJ2-4|.|TRBV5-6|15
TGTGCCAGCAGCTTGTCGGACAGTTCCAAAAACATTCAGTACTTC
CASSLSDSSKNIQYF
>.|TRBJ1-2|once|TRBV9|14
TGTGCCAGCAGCCTCGGGCCGACGGGAGATGGCTACACCTTC
CASSLGPTGDGYTF
>TRBD1|TRBJ2-7|.|TRBV27|16
TGTGCCAGCAGTTTCCCGGGACAGGGGCCCCCCTACGAGCAGTACTTC
CASSFPGQGPPYEQYF
>.|TRBJ1-5|.|TRBV7-9|14
TGTGCCAGCAGCCTACAGTATAGCGATCAGCCCCAGCATTTT
CASSLQYSDQPQHF
>.|TRBJ2-4|.|TRBV5-1|16
TGCGCCAGCAGCTTGACCGGGACACTAGCCAAAAACATTCAGTACTTC
CASSLTGTLAKNIQYF
>TRBD1|TRBJ1-4|.|TRBV7-9|16
TGTGCCAGCAGCTTAGTAGCCCCGGGACAGAATGAAAAACTGTTTTTT
CASSLVAPGQNEKLFF
>.|TRBJ1-5|.|TRBV28|15
TGTGCCAGCAGTTTAGGTGGGGGGGGCAATCAGCCCCAGCATTTT
CASSLGGGGNQPQHF
>.|TRBJ2-1|.|TRBV12-5|14
TGTGCTAGTGGTTTGGACGGAGGGTACAATGAGCAGTTCTTC
CASGLDGGYNEQFF
>TRBD1|TRBJ1-2|.|TRBV9|13
TGTGCCAGCAGCGTAGTTCAGGGGGACGGCTACACCTTC
CASSVVQGDGYTF
>.|TRBJ1-1|.|TRBV5-4|13
TGTGCCAGCAGCCTGGACAGTCGCACTGAAGCTTTCTTT
CASSLDSRTEAFF
>TRBD1|TRBJ2-3|.|TRBV10-3|15
TGTGCCATCAGAGTAGGGGGCCTTAGCACAGATACGCAGTATTTT
CAIRVGGLSTDTQYF
>TRBD1|TRBJ1-2|.|TRBV19|16
TGTGCCAGTAGTATGGGAAGGGGACAGGCCAACTATGGCTACACCTTC
CASSMGRGQANYGYTF
>.|TRBJ1-2|.|TRBV6-1|14
TGTGCCAGCAGTGAGTCGGCGGCTGGCTATGGCTACACCTTC
CASSESAAGYGYTF
>TRBD1|TRBJ2-7|few|TRBV19|11
TGTGCCAGTAGTCGACAGGGAGTCGAGTACTTC
CASSRQGVEYF
>.|TRBJ2-7|.|TRBV7-2|15
TGTGCCAGCAGCTTAGCAGGGGGGGCAAATTACGAGCAGTACTTC
CASSLAGGANYEQYF
>.|TRBJ1-2|.|TRBV6-5|13
TGTGCCAGCAGTTACACAGGGAGAGATGGCTACACCTTC
CASSYTGRDGYTF
>TRBD1|TRBJ2-7|.|TRBV6-2/TRBV6-3|15
TGTGCCAGCAGTTACAGCGGACAGGGCTGGGGCGAGCAGTACTTC
CASSYSGQGWGEQYF
>TRBD2|TRBJ2-1|.|TRBV9|16
TGTGCCAGCAGCCTCGCCGGGACTAGCGCTTACAATGAGCAGTTCTTC
CASSLAGTSAYNEQFF
>TRBD1|TRBJ2-1|.|TRBV14|16
TGTGCCAGCAGCCCCATCGGGCACAGGGGGTCGAATGAGCAGTTCTTC
CASSPIGHRGSNEQFF
>.|TRBJ1-2|.|TRBV6-1|14
TGTGCCAGCAGTGAATCTGCGGGTAACTATGGCTACACCTTC
CASSESAGNYGYTF
>.|TRBJ2-6|.|TRBV28|13
TGTGCCGGTAGTACCTCTGGGGCCAACGTCCTGACTTTC
CAGSTSGANVLTF
>.|TRBJ1-4|.|TRBV7-9|19
TGTGCCAGCAGCTTAGAATTTTTAGGGGCACCGTCAACTAATGAAAAACTGTTTTTT
CASSLEFLGAPSTNEKLFF
>TRBD1|TRBJ1-4|.|TRBV3-1/TRBV3-2|17
TGTGCCAGCAGCCAAGTTTACCGGACAGGGGCTAATGAAAAACTGTTTTTT
CASSQVYRTGANEKLFF
>.|TRBJ2-7|.|TRBV9|13
TGTGCCAGCAGCGTAGGGCAGGGGGGAGAGCAGTACTTC
CASSVGQGGEQYF
>.|TRBJ1-1|.|TRBV28|14
TGTGCCAGCAGTTTAGGAGGGGGGGCGGGTGAAGCTTTCTTT
CASSLGGGAGEAFF
>.|TRBJ1-2|.|TRBV6-6|13
TGTGCCAGCAGACCCGACGGCGGAGTTGGCTACACCTTC
CASRPDGGVGYTF
>TRBD2|TRBJ2-1|.|TRBV5-4|16
TGTGCCAGCAGCTCCCCTAGCGGGAGAACTTCGACTGAGCAGTTCTTC
CASSSPSGRTSTEQFF
>.|TRBJ2-6|.|TRBV25-1|15
TGTGCCAGCAGTGAAGGGGCAGCTGGGGCCAACGTCCTGACTTTC
CASSEGAAGANVLTF